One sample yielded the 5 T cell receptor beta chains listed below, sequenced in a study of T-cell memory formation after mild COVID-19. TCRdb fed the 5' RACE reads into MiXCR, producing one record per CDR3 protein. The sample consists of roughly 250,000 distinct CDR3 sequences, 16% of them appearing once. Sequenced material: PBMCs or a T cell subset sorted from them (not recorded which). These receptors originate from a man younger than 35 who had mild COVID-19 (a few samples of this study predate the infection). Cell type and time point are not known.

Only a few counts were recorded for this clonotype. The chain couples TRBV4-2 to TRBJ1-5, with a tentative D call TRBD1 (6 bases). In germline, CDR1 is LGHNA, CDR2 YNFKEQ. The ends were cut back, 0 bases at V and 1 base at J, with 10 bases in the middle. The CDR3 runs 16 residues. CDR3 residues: CASSQDPTGSNQPQHF. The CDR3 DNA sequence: TGTGCCAGCAGCCAAGACCCCACAGGGAGCAATCAGCCCCAGCATTTT.

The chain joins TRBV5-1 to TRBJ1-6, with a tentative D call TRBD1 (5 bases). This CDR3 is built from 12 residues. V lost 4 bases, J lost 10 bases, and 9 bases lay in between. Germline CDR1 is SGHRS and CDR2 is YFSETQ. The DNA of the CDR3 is TGCGCCAGCAGCGCAGGGAACTCACCCCTCCACTTT. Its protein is CASSAGNSPLHF.

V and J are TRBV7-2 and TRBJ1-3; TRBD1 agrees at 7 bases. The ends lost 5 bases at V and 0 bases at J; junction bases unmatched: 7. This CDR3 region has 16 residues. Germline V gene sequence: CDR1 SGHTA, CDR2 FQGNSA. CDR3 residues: CASSPQGPDSGNTIYF. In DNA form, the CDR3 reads TGTGCCAGCAGCCCACAGGGGCCCGACTCTGGAAACACCATATATTTT.

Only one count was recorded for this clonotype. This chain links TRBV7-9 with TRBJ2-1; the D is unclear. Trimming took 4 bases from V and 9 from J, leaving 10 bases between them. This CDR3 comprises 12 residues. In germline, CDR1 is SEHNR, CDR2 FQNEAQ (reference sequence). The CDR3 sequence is CASSWLVSEQFF. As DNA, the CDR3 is TGTGCCAGCAGCTGGCTAGTGTCTGAGCAGTTCTTC.

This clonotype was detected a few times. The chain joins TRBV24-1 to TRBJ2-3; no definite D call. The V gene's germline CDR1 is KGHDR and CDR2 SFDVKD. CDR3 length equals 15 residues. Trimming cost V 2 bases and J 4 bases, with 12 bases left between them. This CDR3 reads CATSDSRSRADTQYF. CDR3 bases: TGTGCCACCAGTGATTCTCGTAGCCGGGCAGATACGCAGTATTTT.